Presented here are 25 T cell receptor beta chains from one specimen sequenced in a study of T cell responses to AZD1222 COVID-19 vaccine. TCRdb's copy holds only in-frame clones and misses some; the assay was immunoSEQ multiplex PCR. The sample shows 100,000 to 150,000 clones, about 90% of them seen only once. The sample in question was peripheral blood, obtained on day 0 of AZD1222 vaccination. These receptors came from an adult in good health.

The J gene is TRBJ1-1, the V gene TRBV30; D is possibly TRBD1 (6 bases). V shed 5 bases and J shed 4 bases, with 11 bases lying between them. The CDR3 is 12 amino acids. The germline V gene encodes CDR1 GTSNPN and CDR2 SVGIG (reference sequence). CDR3 protein: CAWGGFTTEAFF. Here the CDR3 DNA reads TGTGCCTGGGGGGGCTTTACCACTGAAGCTTTCTTT.

The V call is TRBV25-1, the J call TRBJ1-2, with D possibly matching TRBD1 (6 bases). Germline V gene data show CDR1 as MGHDK and CDR2 as SYGVNS. Trimming took off 2 bases at V and 4 bases at J, with 14 bases between the two ends. The CDR3 covers 15 residues. As DNA, the CDR3 is TGTGCCAGCAGTGAAGCCGGACAGATCCCCTATGGCTACACCTTC. Protein sequence: CASSEAGQIPYGYTF.

This clone turned up a few times. The CDR3 sequence: CASSQASGGAGTDTQYF. CDR3 nucleotide sequence: TGTGCCAGCAGCCAAGCTAGCGGGGGGGCCGGCACAGATACGCAGTATTTT. The chain links TRBV4-2 to TRBJ2-3; 12 nucleotides line up with TRBD2. CDR3 length: 17 amino acids. J lost 1 base, V lost 1 base, and 3 bases had no gene match. Germline CDR1 and CDR2: LGHNA and YNFKEQ.

V gene TRBV7-8 combines with J gene TRBJ2-5; D not certain. Germline V gene lookup returns CDR1 SGHVS and CDR2 FQNEAQ. The ends were cut back, 5 bases at V and 3 bases at J, with 16 bases in the middle. CDR3 size: 15 residues. CDR3 sequence reads: CASSPRPNQKETQYF. CDR3 DNA: TGTGCCAGCAGCCCTAGACCCAACCAAAAAGAGACCCAGTACTTC.

The rearrangement links TRBV30 to TRBJ1-2, with 9 bases identical to TRBD1. The V and J ends lost 7 bases and 2 bases, in that order; junction bases with no gene match: 5. Per the germline V gene, CDR1 is GTSNPN and CDR2 is SVGIG (reference sequence). The CDR3 consists of 13 residues. CDR3 sequence reads: CAYDRGGNYGYTF. As DNA, the CDR3 is TGTGCCTATGACAGGGGGGGAAACTATGGCTACACCTTC.

The chain joins TRBV28 to TRBJ1-5, with unresolved D. Trimming shortened V by 3 bases and J by 2 bases, and 8 bases separated the two germline ends. The CDR3 runs 14 residues. Germline values: CDR1 MDHEN, CDR2 SYDVKM. The CDR3 region is CASSLVRGNQPQHF. DNA for the CDR3: TGTGCCAGCAGTTTGGTGAGAGGCAATCAGCCCCAGCATTTT.

The V and J genes are TRBV12-3 or TRBV12-4 and TRBJ2-4; D is uncertain. The CDR3 sequence is 11 residues long. V lost 5 bases and J lost 8, with 7 bases in between. The chain's CDR3 is CASSRRDIQYF. Written as DNA, the CDR3 is TGTGCCAGCAGTAGGCGCGACATTCAGTACTTC.

This sequence joins TRBV21-1 and TRBJ2-3; the table's TRBD2 call for D was not verified on the DNA. TRBV21-1 is a documented pseudogene. The CDR3 consists of 19 residues. The CDR3 protein is CASSPLHGSSGASTDTQYF. CDR3 DNA sequence: TGTGCCAGCAGCCCCTTGCATGGGTCTAGCGGCGCTAGCACAGATACGCAGTATTTT.

This clone was picked up one time. This chain uses TRBV29-1 with TRBJ1-2; D is uncertain. Trimming stripped 0 bases from V and 6 bases from J, with 11 bases between. Looked up from germline, CDR1 is SQVTM and CDR2 is ANQGSEA. The CDR3 has 13 amino acids. This CDR3 reads CSVEDPIKNGYTF. Here the CDR3 DNA reads TGCAGCGTTGAAGACCCCATCAAGAATGGCTACACCTTC.

In its sample, this clone was seen once. V usage is TRBV4-1 and J usage is TRBJ1-5; D call uncertain. The CDR3 is 16 amino acids. The ends were cut back, 0 bases at V and 0 bases at J, with 9 bases in the middle. Germline V gene lookup returns CDR1 MGHRA and CDR2 YSYEKL. CDR3 sequence (DNA): TGCGCCAGCAGCCAAGACTGGCCATATAGCAATCAGCCCCAGCATTTT. Protein product: CASSQDWPYSNQPQHF.

This chain links TRBV5-1 with TRBJ2-2; D unresolved. Trimming stripped 6 bases from V and 0 bases from J, with 6 bases between. Germline lookup yields CDR1 SGHRS and CDR2 YFSETQ. The CDR3 totals 13 residues. CDR3 nucleotide sequence: TGCGCCAGCAACAGAGCGAACACCGGGGAGCTGTTTTTT. Its translation: CASNRANTGELFF.

V usage is TRBV11-2 and J usage is TRBJ2-7, with TRBD1 matching over 8 bases. Germline V gene sequence: CDR1 SGHAT, CDR2 FQNNGV. This CDR3 has 15 residues. V shed 1 base, J shed 4 bases, and the junction held 6 bases outside the gene matches. The CDR3 is CASSLGTGYEYEQYF. CDR3 sequence (DNA): TGTGCCAGCAGCTTAGGGACAGGGTATGAGTACGAGCAGTACTTC.

The rearrangement joins TRBV24-1 to TRBJ2-2, with unresolved D. Deletions cut 4 bases from V and 7 bases from J, with 3 bases between. This CDR3 has 11 residues. Germline loops: CDR1 KGHDR, CDR2 SFDVKD. The CDR3 DNA is TGTGCCACCAGTGAGGTCGGGGAGCTGTTTTTT. Protein: CATSEVGELFF.

This clone was picked up one time. The chain employs TRBV6-1 and TRBJ1-2; D is unclear. The CDR3 contains 15 residues. In germline, CDR1 is MNHNS, CDR2 SASEGT. Trimming stripped 0 bases from V and 8 bases from J, with 16 bases between. The CDR3 loop reads CASSEAQTGWGGYTF. Here the CDR3 DNA reads TGTGCCAGCAGTGAAGCGCAAACGGGATGGGGAGGCTACACCTTC.

The chain joins TRBV21-1 to TRBJ2-7; TRBD2 is taken as the D call from the table, unchecked against the DNA. TRBV21-1 is a pseudogene segment. This CDR3 spans 16 amino acids. In DNA form, the CDR3 reads TGTGCCAGCAGCAAAGAGTCACTAGCGCGACCCTACGAGCAGTACTTC. It specifies CASSKESLARPYEQYF.

This clone appeared a few times. This chain uses TRBV23-1 with TRBJ1-5, with a tentative D call TRBD1 (6 bases). TRBV23-1 is treated as an ORF (open reading frame) with a function not yet certain. The CDR3 runs 15 residues. Trimming stripped 1 base from V and 4 bases from J, with 11 bases between. CDR3 in DNA: TGCGCCAGCAGTCAATGGCAGGGGATAAATCAGCCCCAGCATTTT. This gives the protein CASSQWQGINQPQHF.

The rearrangement links TRBV28 to TRBJ1-1; D ambiguous. The V end was cut by 9 bases, the J end by 0 bases, with 8 bases between. The length of the CDR3 is 12 residues. Looked up from germline, CDR1 is MDHEN and CDR2 is SYDVKM. CDR3 DNA sequence: TGTGCCAGTACTCAATTGAACACTGAAGCTTTCTTT. The encoded protein is CASTQLNTEAFF.

The chain has TRBV5-1 and TRBJ1-1, with D maybe TRBD1 (5 bases). Trimming left V 4 bases short and J 4 bases short, with 14 bases between. Germline CDR1 reads SGHRS; CDR2 reads YFSETQ. This CDR3 is built from 14 residues. CDR3 residues: CASSTSGGVTEAFF. CDR3 in DNA: TGCGCCAGCAGCACTAGTGGAGGGGTCACTGAAGCTTTCTTT.

The V and J genes are TRBV6-2 or TRBV6-3 and TRBJ2-2, with TRBD2 identical over 9 bases. The CDR3 has 17 amino acids. V lost 6 bases to trimming and J lost 6 bases; unmatched junction nucleotides: 14. The V gene's germline CDR1 is MNHEY and CDR2 SVGEGT. CDR3 nucleotides: TGTGCCAGCAGCGTTCACACTATAGCGGGAGCTGCCGGGGAGCTGTTTTTT. As protein: CASSVHTIAGAAGELFF.

The gene calls are TRBV28 and TRBJ1-4; 11 bases map to TRBD1. CDR3 size: 17 residues. CDR1 and CDR2 from the germline V gene are MDHEN and SYDVKM. Trimming at V came to 6 bases and at J to 7 bases, leaving 13 bases not matched to a gene. CDR3 coding DNA: TGTGCCAGCAGACCCCGTAGGACAGGGGGCGCACGTGAAAAACTGTTTTTT. It is translated as CASRPRRTGGAREKLFF.

This chain connects TRBV4-1 to TRBJ1-2; 10 bases are a match to TRBD1. The CDR3 is made up of 16 amino acids. Germline CDR1 is MGHRA and CDR2 is YSYEKL. V gave up 3 bases and J gave up 8 bases; unmatched junction bases: 12. DNA of the CDR3: TGCGCCAGCAGCCAGGGACTTTCCGGGACAGGGGTCGGCTACACCTTC. This gives the protein CASSQGLSGTGVGYTF.

This sequence joins TRBV10-2 and TRBJ2-3, with 13 positions matching TRBD2. Germline-derived CDR1 and CDR2 are WSHSY and SAAADI. The length of the CDR3 is 15 residues. The J segment lost 3 bases and the V segment lost 6 bases, leaving 3 bases of the junction unmatched. DNA of the CDR3: TGCGCCAGCAGCCGACTAGCGGGGGGAACAGATACGCAGTATTTT. It codes for CASSRLAGGTDTQYF.

This chain connects TRBV5-1 to TRBJ2-7; a weak D match, TRBD1 (6 bases). This CDR3 has 12 residues. Germline V gives CDR1 SGHRS, CDR2 YFSETQ. The V end lost 4 bases, the J end lost 5 bases, and 10 bases lay between the germline ends. In DNA form, the CDR3 reads TGCGCCAGCAGCCTTTCAGGGGACGAGCAGTACTTC. This encodes CASSLSGDEQYF. Using reference TRBV5-1 and TRBJ2-7 for the parts outside the CDR3, the full variable domain is KAGVTQTPRYLIKTRGQQVTLSCSPISGHRSVSWYQQTPGQGLQFLFEYFSETQRNKGNFPGRFSGRQFSNSRSEMNVSTLELGDSALYLCASSLSGDEQYFGPGTRLTVT.

Worth noting for this clone: Mismatch with germline at one junction end may stem from a read error. The genes are TRBV28 and TRBJ1-5; 7 bases line up with TRBD1. Germline V gene lookup returns CDR1 MDHEN and CDR2 SYDVKM. There are 13 residues in the CDR3. CDR3 nucleotide sequence: TGTGCCAGCAGCAGGGACAGCAAGCAGCCCCAGCATTTT. It codes for CASSRDSKQPQHF. The variable domain in full, with the rest retrieved from reference TRBV28 and TRBJ1-5, is DVKVTQSSRYLVKRTGEKVFLECVQDMDHENMFWYRQDPGLGLRLIYFSYDVKMKEKGDIPEGYSVSREKKERFSLILESASTNQTSMYLCASSRDSKQPQHFGDGTRLSIL.

The genes are TRBV6-5 and TRBJ2-3; 10 bases agree with TRBD2. V gave up 10 bases and J gave up 5 bases; unmatched junction bases: 9. CDR1 and CDR2 (germline): MNHEY, SVGAGI. The CDR3 is 14 amino acids. CDR3 region: CATLSGGAVDTQYF. The CDR3 DNA reads TGTGCCACCTTGAGCGGGGGGGCTGTAGATACGCAGTATTTT.